These 28 T cell receptor beta chains were all obtained from the same sample, sequenced in a study of blood T cell repertoires in COVID-19. Using immunoSEQ multiplex PCR, the repertoire was profiled, and TCRdb retains in-frame clones only, with some absent. The sample shows 240,000 or so clones, roughly nine tenths of them seen only once. Input material: peripheral blood. These TCRs come from a man aged 55-75 years who had recovered from COVID-19.

V is TRBV6-6 and J is TRBJ2-7, with 9 bases aligning to TRBD1. CDR3 length: 16 residues. V lost 5 bases, J lost 5 bases, and 13 bases stayed unmatched. Germline V lookup: CDR1 MNHNY, CDR2 SVGAGI (reference sequence). The CDR3 bases are TGTGCCAGCAGTCCTCCCTTTCGACAGGGGGGCCACGAGCAGTACTTC. Its protein is CASSPPFRQGGHEQYF.

The chain combines TRBV5-5 with TRBJ2-2; a weak D match, TRBD2 (5 bases). With 4 bases removed from V and 0 bases from J, the gap between germline ends came to 13 bases. Germline CDR1 and CDR2: SGHKS and YYEKEE (reference sequence). This CDR3 contains 16 residues. CDR3 protein: CASSLLEASNTGELFF. Here the CDR3 DNA reads TGTGCCAGCAGCCTTTTGGAGGCATCGAACACCGGGGAGCTGTTTTTT.

The V call is TRBV5-6, the J call TRBJ2-6; D is perhaps TRBD1 (5 bases). V gave up 8 bases and J gave up 0 bases, with 18 bases separating them. CDR1 is SGHDT, CDR2 YYEEEE, per germline. The CDR3 length is 17 residues. The CDR3 reads CASQGLTINSGANVLTF. The CDR3 nucleotides are TGTGCCAGTCAGGGTCTTACCATTAACTCTGGGGCCAACGTCCTGACTTTC.

The sample holds a few counts of this clone. J is TRBJ1-1 and V is TRBV24-1; 9 bases are shared with TRBD1. The CDR3 length is 15 residues. Per the germline V gene, CDR1 is KGHDR and CDR2 is SFDVKD. Germline trimming cut 2 bases from V and 10 bases from J; bases unmatched to any gene: 10. This chain's CDR3 is CATSDSTGGRARAFF. The DNA for the CDR3 is TGTGCCACCAGTGATTCAACAGGGGGCCGGGCGCGAGCTTTCTTT.

The chain is built from TRBV5-1 and TRBJ2-5; TRBD1 agrees at 11 bases. Unmatched junction bases numbered 8, after V lost 2 bases and J lost 5 bases. CDR1 and CDR2 (germline): SGHRS, YFSETQ. The CDR3 runs to 16 residues. Here the CDR3 DNA reads TGCGCCAGCAGCTTCTTGGACAGGGGGCTTGGGGAGACCCAGTACTTC. Amino acid sequence: CASSFLDRGLGETQYF.

V gene TRBV14 combines with J gene TRBJ1-1; possible D gene TRBD1, 5 bases. Between the trimmed V and J ends, which lost 5 bases and 5 bases, there was a span of 15 bases. The CDR3 has 14 amino acids. Germline CDR1 SGHDN, CDR2 FVKESK. For the CDR3, the DNA is TGTGCCAGCAGCAACAGTAGCAGGACAACTGAAGCTTTCTTT. This encodes CASSNSSRTTEAFF. Based on the CDR3 plus reference TRBV14 and TRBJ1-1, the full variable domain is EAGVTQFPSHSVIEKGQTVTLRCDPISGHDNLYWYRRVMGKEIKFLLHFVKESKQDESGMPNNRFLAERTGGTYSTLKVQPAELEDSGVYFCASSNSSRTTEAFFGQGTRLTVV.

The V gene is TRBV4-2, the J gene TRBJ1-6; 10 nucleotides align to TRBD1. The CDR3 extends over 15 amino acids. J was trimmed by 11 bases and V by 4 bases; bases with no gene match: 8. Germline V lookup: CDR1 LGHNA, CDR2 YNFKEQ. The CDR3 DNA follows: TGTGCCAGCAGCCCCGGGACAGGGGTGACAGCACCCCTCCACTTT. This encodes CASSPGTGVTAPLHF.

This chain joins TRBV2 and TRBJ1-1, with D possibly matching TRBD1 (5 bases). The germline V and J ends were trimmed by 2 bases and 6 bases, with 10 bases remaining between them. There are 13 residues in the CDR3. Germline V gene data show CDR1 as SNHLY and CDR2 as FYNNEI. The CDR3 sequence: CASSERGRSEAFF. The CDR3 DNA follows: TGTGCCAGCAGTGAAAGGGGTAGGTCTGAAGCTTTCTTT.

Only a few counts were recorded for this clone. The chain carries TRBV5-1 and TRBJ2-7, with no clear D. CDR1 is SGHRS and CDR2 is YFSETQ in the germline V gene. The V end was cut by 4 bases, the J end by 6 bases, with 17 bases between. CDR3 length equals 14 residues. CDR3 in amino acids: CASSPPALVPEQYF. The CDR3 DNA follows: TGCGCCAGCAGCCCGCCTGCGTTGGTTCCCGAGCAGTACTTC. Drawing the rest from reference TRBV5-1 and TRBJ2-7, the complete variable domain is KAGVTQTPRYLIKTRGQQVTLSCSPISGHRSVSWYQQTPGQGLQFLFEYFSETQRNKGNFPGRFSGRQFSNSRSEMNVSTLELGDSALYLCASSPPALVPEQYFGPGTRLTVT.

The rearrangement links TRBV6-1 to TRBJ1-5; tentatively, D is TRBD1 (5 bases). Germline CDR1 and CDR2: MNHNS and SASEGT. This CDR3 has 15 amino acids. Trimming took 3 bases from V and 4 from J, leaving 13 bases between them. The CDR3 DNA sequence: TGTGCCAGCAGTGAGAATGACAGAGCGAATCAGCCCCAGCATTTT. It yields the protein CASSENDRANQPQHF.

This clone was recorded a few times. This chain connects TRBV24-1 to TRBJ2-3; D possibly corresponds to TRBD2 (6 bases). Between the trimmed V and J ends, which lost 3 bases and 2 bases, there was a span of 11 bases. Germline CDR1 KGHDR, CDR2 SFDVKD. This CDR3 is 15 amino acids long. The CDR3, as DNA: TGTGCCACCAGTGATCCCGGGACTGTCACAGATACGCAGTATTTT. Encoded protein: CATSDPGTVTDTQYF.

This clone was counted at least ten times. This chain uses TRBV7-9 with TRBJ2-2, with a weak D call TRBD1 (6 bases). The CDR3 has 13 residues. Germline-derived CDR1 and CDR2 are SEHNR and FQNEAQ (reference sequence). V was pared by 6 bases and J by 6 bases, with 11 bases between. The CDR3 reads CASRDTGSGELFF. CDR3 DNA sequence: TGTGCCAGCAGAGATACAGGGTCCGGGGAGCTGTTTTTT.

This clone was seen only once. V gene TRBV7-9 combines with J gene TRBJ1-1; TRBD1 agrees at 7 bases. The V and J ends lost 5 bases and 3 bases, in that order; junction bases with no gene match: 6. The CDR3 contains 14 residues. CDR1 and CDR2 from the germline V gene are SEHNR and FQNEAQ (reference sequence). CDR3: CASSNRGLDTEAFF. Written as DNA, the CDR3 is TGTGCCAGCAGCAACAGGGGACTGGACACTGAAGCTTTCTTT.

This clone was picked up one time. The chain has TRBV10-3 and TRBJ2-3, with 9 bases that match TRBD2. The CDR3 contains 17 residues. Germline CDR1 is ENHRY and CDR2 is SYGVKD. V gave up 2 bases and J gave up 0 bases; unmatched junction bases: 6. As DNA, the CDR3 is TGTGCCATCAGTGAGACTAGCGGGCATACGAGCACAGATACGCAGTATTTT. Translating gives CAISETSGHTSTDTQYF.

This sequence joins TRBV7-2 and TRBJ1-1; 7 bases line up with TRBD1. The ends lost 5 bases at V and 0 bases at J; junction bases unmatched: 3. This CDR3 spans 14 amino acids. Germline V CDR1 and CDR2: SGHTA, FQGNSA. The CDR3 region has the DNA TGTGCCAGCAGCCATGGACAGGTGAACACTGAAGCTTTCTTT. This gives the protein CASSHGQVNTEAFF.

This chain links TRBV5-1 with TRBJ2-4; D perhaps matches TRBD1 (5 bases). V gave up 8 bases and J gave up 6 bases, with 30 bases separating them. The germline CDR1 and CDR2 sequences are SGHRS and YFSETQ. The CDR3 totals 18 residues. The CDR3 nucleotides are TGCGCCAGGCCTCGTAAATGGATGGGCAGATTGGGGCTAAACATTCAGTACTTC. This translates into CARPRKWMGRLGLNIQYF.

The chain has TRBV5-5 and TRBJ1-5, with unresolved D. The germline V gene has CDR1 SGHKS and CDR2 YYEKEE (reference sequence). V lost 0 bases, J lost 6 bases, and 10 bases lay in between. The CDR3 covers 14 residues. CDR3 in DNA: TGTGCCAGCAGCTTGGGAGGGTTGGGTCAGCCCCAGCATTTT. It yields the protein CASSLGGLGQPQHF.

The chain couples TRBV13 to TRBJ2-2; D gene unclear. Trimming left V 5 bases short and J 2 bases short, with 12 bases between. This CDR3 spans 15 amino acids. The germline V gene encodes CDR1 PRHDT and CDR2 FYEKMQ (reference sequence). CDR3 sequence: CASSPEKYNTGELFF. As DNA, the CDR3 is TGTGCCAGCAGCCCCGAGAAGTACAACACCGGGGAGCTGTTTTTT.

This clone was detected a few times. The CDR3 sequence is CASSFALDYEQYF. The CDR3 DNA reads TGCGCCAGCAGCTTCGCGCTAGATTACGAGCAGTACTTC. This chain links TRBV5-1 with TRBJ2-7; D uncertain. The CDR3 is 13 residues long. V was clipped by 2 bases and J by 4 bases, with 10 bases between them. Germline V gene lookup returns CDR1 SGHRS and CDR2 YFSETQ.

The rearrangement links TRBV5-1 to TRBJ2-2, with TRBD2 identical over 7 bases. The CDR3 has 17 amino acids. Germline CDR1 SGHRS, CDR2 YFSETQ. The ends lost 0 bases at V and 3 bases at J; junction bases unmatched: 8. CDR3 region: CASSLAPSGGDTGELFF. CDR3 nucleotides: TGCGCCAGCAGCTTGGCCCCTAGCGGAGGGGACACCGGGGAGCTGTTTTTT. Supplemented by reference TRBV5-1 and TRBJ2-2, the full variable domain reads KAGVTQTPRYLIKTRGQQVTLSCSPISGHRSVSWYQQTPGQGLQFLFEYFSETQRNKGNFPGRFSGRQFSNSRSEMNVSTLELGDSALYLCASSLAPSGGDTGELFFGEGSRLTVL.

This sequence joins TRBV11-2 and TRBJ1-1; tentatively, D is TRBD1 (5 bases). The CDR3 has 16 amino acids. The V end lost 6 bases, the J end lost 1 base, and 18 bases lay between the germline ends. The germline gives CDR1 SGHAT, CDR2 FQNNGV. Here the CDR3 reads CASRSIIETANTEAFF. CDR3 in DNA: TGTGCCAGCAGAAGCATAATTGAGACAGCGAACACTGAAGCTTTCTTT.

The chain recombines TRBV2 with TRBJ1-5, with 7 bases that match TRBD1. With V trimmed by 6 bases and J by 7 bases, 12 bases remained unmatched. The CDR3 length is 15 residues. Germline lookup yields CDR1 SNHLY and CDR2 FYNNEI. CDR3 nucleotides: TGTGCCAGCAGCGAAAGACAGGGAGTGATGCAGCCCCAGCATTTT. Amino acids: CASSERQGVMQPQHF.

The V call is TRBV9, the J call TRBJ2-2; D is possibly TRBD1 (6 bases). This CDR3 region has 13 residues. V was trimmed by 3 bases and J by 6 bases, leaving 9 bases between them. CDR1 is SGDLS and CDR2 is YYNGEE in the germline V gene. The CDR3: CASSAQGSGELFF. The DNA of the CDR3 is TGTGCCAGCAGCGCACAGGGTTCCGGGGAGCTGTTTTTT.

The rearrangement joins TRBV16 to TRBJ1-2, with 10 bases matching TRBD1. CDR1 is KGHSY and CDR2 is FQNENV in the germline V gene. V lost 2 bases and J lost 8; bases outside the gene matches: 5. This CDR3 is built from 14 residues. The CDR3 region has the DNA TGTGCCAGCAGCCAACTTGGGACAGGGGTCGGCTACACCTTC. This sequence encodes CASSQLGTGVGYTF.

V usage is TRBV2 and J usage is TRBJ2-3, with no clear D. The CDR3 length is 12 residues. V was shortened by 9 bases and J by 4 bases, with 11 bases between the two germline ends. Germline V CDR1 and CDR2: SNHLY, FYNNEI. The CDR3 DNA reads as TGTGCCAGTAGAAATAATGCAGATACGCAGTATTTT. Residues: CASRNNADTQYF.

The chain carries TRBV5-1 and TRBJ2-7, with 11 bases identical to TRBD1. This CDR3 comprises 15 residues. Per the germline V gene, CDR1 is SGHRS and CDR2 is YFSETQ. J lost 6 bases, V lost 1 base, and 6 bases had no gene match. The CDR3 DNA sequence: TGCGCCAGCAGCTTGATGGGGACAGGGGGATTCGAGCAGTACTTC. It yields the protein CASSLMGTGGFEQYF.

The chain links TRBV2 to TRBJ2-2; maybe TRBD1 (6 bases). V shed 6 bases and J shed 1 base, with 12 bases lying between them. The CDR3 loop spans 15 amino acids. From germline, CDR1 is SNHLY and CDR2 FYNNEI. This CDR3 is CASRKGRGNTGELFF. The CDR3, as DNA: TGTGCCAGCAGGAAAGGCAGGGGGAACACCGGGGAGCTGTTTTTT.

This sequence joins TRBV5-1 and TRBJ1-4; D ambiguous. CDR3 length equals 14 residues. In germline, CDR1 is SGHRS, CDR2 YFSETQ. V was trimmed by 3 bases and J by 7 bases, leaving 13 bases between them. CDR3 in DNA: TGCGCCAGCAGCTCGGCGTCGGGGAGTGAAAAACTGTTTTTT. Its translation: CASSSASGSEKLFF.